Following are 7 T cell receptor beta chains from one sample sequenced in a study of cytomegalovirus exposure and HLA in healthy donors. PCR involved 60 Vbeta and 13 Jbeta primers. Method: immunoSEQ multiplex PCR; TCRdb's copy keeps in-frame clones and lacks some. Among around 88,000 clones listed, approximately 72% were seen once. The material sequenced was PBMCs. These receptors all come from a woman in her thirties or forties in good health and CMV-seropositive.

The CDR3 spells CASSPITGVGTGELFF. The CDR3, as DNA: TGTGCCAGCAGCCCAATTACAGGGGTTGGCACCGGGGAGCTGTTTTTT. The J gene is TRBJ2-2, the V gene TRBV5-8; 7 nucleotides line up with TRBD1. V shed 4 bases, J shed 4 bases, and the junction held 10 bases outside the gene matches. CDR3 size: 16 residues. Germline CDR1 reads SGHTS; CDR2 reads YDEGEE.

The chain combines TRBV6-1 with TRBJ1-4, with D hard to call. The CDR3 is made up of 15 amino acids. Between the trimmed V and J ends, which lost 1 base and 7 bases, there was a span of 13 bases. Germline V lookup: CDR1 MNHNS, CDR2 SASEGT. CDR3 coding DNA: TGTGCCAGCAGTGAAGACGGGGTCCGGCGTGAAAAACTGTTTTTT. Translating it yields CASSEDGVRREKLFF.

This clone was counted a single time. V gene TRBV19 combines with J gene TRBJ2-2, with 9 bases identical to TRBD2. There are 16 residues in the CDR3. J lost 4 bases, V lost 3 bases, and 6 bases had no gene match. From germline, CDR1 is LNHDA and CDR2 SQIVND (reference sequence). This CDR3 is CASSIFASGITGELFF. The CDR3 DNA is TGTGCCAGTAGTATTTTCGCTAGCGGGATCACCGGGGAGCTGTTTTTT.

V is TRBV4-1 and J is TRBJ2-1, with D hard to call. The germline V and J ends were trimmed by 0 bases and 7 bases, with 13 bases remaining between them. This CDR3 spans 15 amino acids. Per germline, CDR1 MGHRA and CDR2 YSYEKL. The CDR3 nucleotides are TGCGCCAGCAGCCAAGAAGGCAGAGAGGCGAATGAGCAGTTCTTC. This codes for CASSQEGREANEQFF.

V and J are TRBV28 and TRBJ1-4, with TRBD1 as a possible D gene (6 bases). Trimming took 2 bases from V and 7 from J, leaving 17 bases between them. CDR3 size: 16 residues. Germline lookup yields CDR1 MDHEN and CDR2 SYDVKM. The CDR3 is CASSLPGGRQSEKLFF. CDR3 DNA: TGTGCCAGCAGTTTACCGGGGGGCCGGCAGAGTGAAAAACTGTTTTTT.

This sequence joins TRBV10-3 and TRBJ2-2; D possibly corresponds to TRBD1 (5 bases). The germline V gene encodes CDR1 ENHRY and CDR2 SYGVKD. Trimming removed 6 bases at V and 1 base at J, with 12 bases between. The CDR3 runs to 15 residues. The CDR3 bases are TGTGCCATCAGGCCGGACACAATGAACACCGGGGAGCTGTTTTTT. Its translation: CAIRPDTMNTGELFF.

The V and J genes are TRBV5-1 and TRBJ1-4; D is ambiguous. CDR3 length equals 15 residues. V gave up 3 bases and J gave up 2 bases, with 11 bases separating them. Germline V lookup: CDR1 SGHRS, CDR2 YFSETQ. CDR3 in amino acids: CASSSGSSTNEKLFF. The CDR3 nucleotides read TGCGCCAGCAGCTCCGGGAGTTCGACTAATGAAAAACTGTTTTTT.